This is a list of T cell receptor beta chains from one sample in a study of blood T cell repertoires in COVID-19. Clones were read by immunoSEQ multiplex PCR, and TCRdb kept only the in-frame ones, dropping some. The sample consists of 250,000 to 300,000 clones, roughly 90% of them appearing once. The sequenced sample consisted of PBMCs or T cells enriched from blood (not recorded which). These receptors came from a man in his forties or fifties who had recovered from COVID-19. The conserved cysteine and the conserved F or W are not part of the CDR3 here. Each record gives: J gene, V gene, CDR3 protein.

J gene: TRBJ2-7; V gene: TRBV6-5; CDR3 protein: ASSYSGGSYEQY
J gene: TRBJ2-3; V gene: TRBV9; CDR3 protein: ASSDRDRNRTDTQY
J gene: TRBJ1-1; V gene: TRBV25-1; CDR3 protein: ASTEWGVNTEAF
J gene: TRBJ2-3; V gene: TRBV11-3; CDR3 protein: ASSLEGRSDTQY
J gene: TRBJ2-2; V gene: TRBV2; CDR3 protein: ASTERGASYSGELF
J gene: TRBJ1-5; V gene: TRBV20-1; CDR3 protein: SASRRGQPQH
J gene: TRBJ2-7; V gene: TRBV13; CDR3 protein: ASSLRPQLAGERYEQY
J gene: TRBJ1-3; V gene: TRBV18; CDR3 protein: ASSPFPGDPSSGNTIY
J gene: TRBJ2-7; V gene: TRBV18; CDR3 protein: ASSPQDRGNEQY
J gene: TRBJ2-5; V gene: TRBV7-9; CDR3 protein: ASSWGLAGVGETQY
J gene: TRBJ2-1; V gene: TRBV7-6; CDR3 protein: ASSLKKPTAYNEQF